The rows below give T cell receptor beta chains drawn from one sample of a study of shared clonotypes between healthy human individuals. Repertoires were generated with immunoSEQ multiplex PCR, while TCRdb's copy carries only in-frame clones and drops some. Among about 2.5 million clones, roughly 92% were seen once, and the ten largest hold more than 0.35%. What was sequenced was naive CD4+ T cells from PBMCs. The source of these receptors is a man between 18 and 35 years old in good health. Some clones in this sample may be carry-over from other donors' samples. Each CDR3 is given with its conserved first and last residue. Fields, in order: clone size, V gene, J gene, D gene, CDR3 DNA, CDR3 protein. The D gene is left open where the match is weak. Clone size is stated in some rows and not others, as once, few, many or a class when expanded.

size: -; V: TRBV7-6; J: TRBJ2-2; D: -; DNA: TGTGCCAGCAGCTTAGGGAGTGGAGGGGTCCCGAACACCGGGGAGCTGTTTTTT; CDR3: CASSLGSGGVPNTGELFF
size: -; V: TRBV6-5; J: TRBJ2-3; D: -; DNA: TGTGCCAGCAACGACCGCGGGATTAGCACAGATACGCAGTATTTT; CDR3: CASNDRGISTDTQYF
size: -; V: TRBV11-2; J: TRBJ2-1; D: -; DNA: TGTGCCAGCAGCGCCACTAGCCCCGATGAGCAGTTCTTC; CDR3: CASSATSPDEQFF
size: -; V: TRBV28; J: TRBJ2-7; D: TRBD1; DNA: TGTGCCAGCAGTTCCCTAACCGGGACAGGGTTCTACGAGCAGTACTTC; CDR3: CASSSLTGTGFYEQYF
size: -; V: TRBV6-1; J: TRBJ1-2; D: -; DNA: TGTGCCAGCAGAAACGGACTTTCCTATGGCTACACCTTC; CDR3: CASRNGLSYGYTF
size: -; V: TRBV27; J: TRBJ2-7; D: -; DNA: TGTGCCAGTAAAGGAACCGCCGGGGGCAGGAACGAGCAGTACTTC; CDR3: CASKGTAGGRNEQYF
size: once; V: TRBV14; J: TRBJ2-5; D: -; DNA: TGTGCCAGCAGCCAAGCGACAGGGACCCAGTACTTC; CDR3: CASSQATGTQYF
size: -; V: TRBV10-3; J: TRBJ2-7; D: -; DNA: TGTGCCAACTCAAATGGCTACGAGCAGTACTTC; CDR3: CANSNGYEQYF
size: -; V: TRBV19; J: TRBJ1-1; D: TRBD1; DNA: TGTGCCAGTAGTATAGGTGGCAGGGGGTGGACCACTGAAGCTTTCTTT; CDR3: CASSIGGRGWTTEAFF
size: -; V: TRBV6-1; J: TRBJ1-1; D: -; DNA: TGTGCCAGCAGGAGCGGGGGTACTGAAGCTTTCTTT; CDR3: CASRSGGTEAFF
size: -; V: TRBV28; J: TRBJ2-7; D: -; DNA: TGTGCCAGCAGGACGTCAGGCGAGCAGTACTTC; CDR3: CASRTSGEQYF
size: -; V: TRBV29-1; J: TRBJ2-7; D: -; DNA: TGCAGCGTCGCGGGGTACTCCTACGAGCAGTACTTC; CDR3: CSVAGYSYEQYF
size: -; V: TRBV5-1; J: TRBJ2-1; D: -; DNA: TGCGCCAGCAATGGAGGGTCGGGATACAATGAGCAGTTCTTC; CDR3: CASNGGSGYNEQFF
size: -; V: TRBV5-1; J: TRBJ1-4; D: TRBD1; DNA: TGCGCCAGCAGCCTTATGACAGGGGATGAAAAACTGTTTTTT; CDR3: CASSLMTGDEKLFF
size: -; V: TRBV5-1; J: TRBJ2-5; D: -; DNA: TGCGCCAGCAGCTTGCCCGGGGAAGAGACCCAGTACTTC; CDR3: CASSLPGEETQYF
size: -; V: TRBV28; J: TRBJ2-3; D: TRBD1; DNA: TGTGCCAGCAGTACGGGACAGGGGACAGATACGCAGTATTTT; CDR3: CASSTGQGTDTQYF
size: -; V: TRBV2; J: TRBJ1-5; D: TRBD1; DNA: TGTGCCAGCAGTACCCGGGACAGGGGAGGCAATCAGCCCCAGCATTTT; CDR3: CASSTRDRGGNQPQHF
size: -; V: TRBV5-5; J: TRBJ2-5; D: -; DNA: TGTGCCAGCAGCTTTACGAGTCCGGAGACCCAGTACTTC; CDR3: CASSFTSPETQYF
size: -; V: TRBV30; J: TRBJ2-2; D: -; DNA: TGTGCCTGGGGTGTAGCCAGGGGTGGGACCGGGGAGCTGTTTTTT; CDR3: CAWGVARGGTGELFF
size: -; V: TRBV2; J: TRBJ2-3; D: -; DNA: TGTGCCAGCGGATTTGACCAGGGCCTCACAGATACGCAGTATTTT; CDR3: CASGFDQGLTDTQYF
size: -; V: TRBV7-2; J: TRBJ2-7; D: -; DNA: TGTGCCAGCAGCCGAGGGCCGGGCTACGAGCAGTACTTC; CDR3: CASSRGPGYEQYF
size: -; V: TRBV28; J: TRBJ2-3; D: -; DNA: TGTGCCAGCAGGACAGCCACAGATACGCAGTATTTT; CDR3: CASRTATDTQYF
size: -; V: TRBV5-1; J: TRBJ2-3; D: -; DNA: TGCGCCAGCACCCTAGGGGGAACGGGAGGTGATACGCAGTATTTT; CDR3: CASTLGGTGGDTQYF
size: -; V: TRBV15; J: TRBJ2-7; D: -; DNA: TGTGCCACCAGCAGAGCCGTGGGGAGGGGGGCAGCGAGCGAGCAGTACTTC; CDR3: CATSRAVGRGAASEQYF
size: -; V: TRBV5-1; J: TRBJ2-7; D: -; DNA: TGCGCCAGCAGCCCGCAGGGCCACGAGCAGTACTTC; CDR3: CASSPQGHEQYF
size: -; V: TRBV9; J: TRBJ1-1; D: -; DNA: TGTGCCAGCAGCGTAGCCGGGGAGGGCACTGAAGCTTTCTTT; CDR3: CASSVAGEGTEAFF
size: -; V: TRBV4-1; J: TRBJ2-3; D: -; DNA: TGCGCCAGCAGCCAGACAGCAGGGGCGGGTACGCAGTATTTT; CDR3: CASSQTAGAGTQYF
size: -; V: TRBV6-1; J: TRBJ1-2; D: -; DNA: TGTGCCAGCAGAGGGTCAGCGATTAACTATGGCTACACCTTC; CDR3: CASRGSAINYGYTF
size: -; V: TRBV7-2; J: TRBJ1-4; D: -; DNA: TGTGCCAGCAGCTTTGGATGGCAGGGAGTTGAAAAACTGTTTTTT; CDR3: CASSFGWQGVEKLFF
size: -; V: TRBV4-2; J: TRBJ2-7; D: TRBD1; DNA: TGTGCCAGCAGCCAAGAAACAGCGGGACAGGGCTCAAACGAGCAGTACTTC; CDR3: CASSQETAGQGSNEQYF
size: -; V: TRBV10-3; J: TRBJ2-7; D: TRBD2; DNA: TGTGCCATCAGGGAATTGACTAGCGGGACCTACGAGCAGTACTTC; CDR3: CAIRELTSGTYEQYF
size: -; V: TRBV18; J: TRBJ2-7; D: -; DNA: TGTGCCAGCTCACCCCAGCGATCTCTCAACGAGCAGTACTTC; CDR3: CASSPQRSLNEQYF
size: -; V: TRBV28; J: TRBJ2-2; D: TRBD1; DNA: TGTGCCAGCAGTTTTTTGGACAGGGGGGGAATAGTCAACACCGGGGAGCTGTTTTTT; CDR3: CASSFLDRGGIVNTGELFF
size: -; V: TRBV19; J: TRBJ2-1; D: TRBD2; DNA: TGTGCCAGTAGTACTAGCGGGAGGGCCACAGACAATGAGCAGTTCTTC; CDR3: CASSTSGRATDNEQFF
size: -; V: TRBV5-4; J: TRBJ2-7; D: -; DNA: TGTGCCAGCAGCTCAAAATCGGCCCGGGACGGCTACGAGCAGTACTTC; CDR3: CASSSKSARDGYEQYF
size: -; V: TRBV6-1; J: TRBJ1-5; D: -; DNA: TGTGCCAGCAGTGAGAACCAGGGAATAGGGCCCCAGCATTTT; CDR3: CASSENQGIGPQHF
size: -; V: TRBV6-5; J: TRBJ1-1; D: -; DNA: TGTGCCAGCAGTTACCGGGCGGACACTGAAGCTTTCTTT; CDR3: CASSYRADTEAFF
size: -; V: TRBV5-5; J: TRBJ2-1; D: -; DNA: TGTGCCAGCAGCGTCGGGACCCATCAGGAGCAGTTCTTC; CDR3: CASSVGTHQEQFF
size: -; V: TRBV5-1; J: TRBJ2-7; D: TRBD2; DNA: TGCGCCAGCAGCCAGGTAGCGGGAGAAGCATCCGAGCAGTACTTC; CDR3: CASSQVAGEASEQYF
size: -; V: TRBV7-8; J: TRBJ2-5; D: -; DNA: TGTGCCAGCAGCCCCCGGGGAGGGGGCCCGCGTCCCCAAGAGACCCAGTACTTC; CDR3: CASSPRGGGPRPQETQYF
size: -; V: TRBV7-6; J: TRBJ2-5; D: TRBD2; DNA: TGTGCCAGCCGGGGACTAGGGTACGAAGAGACCCAGTACTTC; CDR3: CASRGLGYEETQYF
size: -; V: TRBV7-3; J: TRBJ2-1; D: -; DNA: TGTGCCAGCAGCCCCGGGACTGGATACAATGAGCAGTTCTTC; CDR3: CASSPGTGYNEQFF
size: -; V: TRBV7-6; J: TRBJ2-5; D: -; DNA: TGTGCCAGCAGCTTAGCTTGGGTAGGAGAGACCCAGTACTTC; CDR3: CASSLAWVGETQYF
size: -; V: TRBV7-9; J: TRBJ1-1; D: TRBD1; DNA: TGTGCCAGCAGCTTCAGGACAGGGGGTAGCTTTAATGAAGCTTTCTTT; CDR3: CASSFRTGGSFNEAFF
size: -; V: TRBV15; J: TRBJ1-2; D: TRBD1; DNA: TGTGCCACCAGCAGATTTGGGACAGAAACTAACTATGGCTACACCTTC; CDR3: CATSRFGTETNYGYTF
size: -; V: TRBV6-1; J: TRBJ1-5; D: TRBD1; DNA: TGTGCCAGCAGTGAGTCGACAGGGGCCCGCAATCAGCCCCAGCATTTT; CDR3: CASSESTGARNQPQHF